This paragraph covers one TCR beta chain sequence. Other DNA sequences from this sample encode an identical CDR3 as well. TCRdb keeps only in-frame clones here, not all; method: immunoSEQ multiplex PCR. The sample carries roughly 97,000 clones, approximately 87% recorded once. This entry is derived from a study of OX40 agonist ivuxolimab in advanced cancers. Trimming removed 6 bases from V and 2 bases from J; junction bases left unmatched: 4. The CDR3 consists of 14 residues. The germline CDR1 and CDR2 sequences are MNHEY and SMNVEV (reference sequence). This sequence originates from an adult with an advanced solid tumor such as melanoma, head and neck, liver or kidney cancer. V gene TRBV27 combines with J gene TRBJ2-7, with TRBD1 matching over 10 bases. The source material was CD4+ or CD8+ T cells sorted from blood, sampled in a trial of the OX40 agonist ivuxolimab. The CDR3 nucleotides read TGTGCCAGCAGCCTAGGACAGGGGGCCTACGAGCAGTACTTC. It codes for CASSLGQGAYEQYF.